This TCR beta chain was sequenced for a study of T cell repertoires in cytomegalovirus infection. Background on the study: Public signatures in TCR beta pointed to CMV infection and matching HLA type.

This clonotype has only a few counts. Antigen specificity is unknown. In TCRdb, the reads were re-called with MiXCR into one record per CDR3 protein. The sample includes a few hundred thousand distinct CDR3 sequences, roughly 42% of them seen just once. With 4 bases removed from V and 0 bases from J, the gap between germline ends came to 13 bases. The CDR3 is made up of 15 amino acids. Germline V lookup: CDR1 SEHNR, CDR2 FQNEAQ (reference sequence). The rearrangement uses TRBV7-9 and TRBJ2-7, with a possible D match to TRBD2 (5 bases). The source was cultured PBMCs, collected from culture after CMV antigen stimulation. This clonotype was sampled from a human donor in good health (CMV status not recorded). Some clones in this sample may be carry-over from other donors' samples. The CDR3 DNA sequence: TGTGCCAGCAGCTCCCAGCGGAGGAGCTCCTACGAGCAGTACTTC. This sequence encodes CASSSQRRSSYEQYF.